This TCR beta chain was sequenced for a study of post-analysis software for immune sequencing data (dated by TCRdb to between 2015 and 2017). At the level of the whole study: Disease courses on record covered relapsing-remitting, secondary progressive and progressive-relapsing multiple sclerosis, though some patients had no subtype annotation. A subset of samples was prepared in parallel using single-end sample barcoding, then pooled and co-amplified after Illumina adapter ligation. The multiple sclerosis patient repertoires were compared with 11 previously published healthy control repertoires from donors aged about 6 to 26 years.

The library was obtained by PCR. Sequencing took place on an Illumina HiSeq 2500. To reduce PCR and sequencing biases, unique molecular identifiers were incorporated into the TCR beta cDNA libraries. Some 500,000 cDNA molecules were obtained for every 1 to 10 million input T cells, so each molecule roughly corresponded to one T cell. The patient libraries were prepared and sequenced with the same protocol used for the earlier healthy control dataset. Samples belonging to the same batch were prepared together, multiplexed and sequenced on a shared HiSeq lane. The study's processing was this. Raw barcoded reads were processed with MIGEC, and single-read molecular identifier groups were discarded before consensus assembly and CDR3 extraction. Clonotype tables were post-analysed with VDJtools, normalizing diversity by down-sampling all datasets to the smallest sample size. Repertoire overlap clustering matched CDR3 amino acid but not nucleotide sequences to correct batch-related cross-sample contamination. The public reads were reanalyzed by TCRdb: fastp trimming at Q25, MiXCR alignment, in-frame beta chains only. Entries are consolidated by CDR3 protein sequence, retaining the most common genes and DNA. These V and J calls derive from TCRdb rather than the authors' analysis. Across this sample there are about 820,000 distinct CDR3 sequences, with roughly 50% seen only once. Of the sample, approximately 4.5% is held by the ten largest clones.

To demonstrate the VDJtools post-analysis software, TCR beta repertoires were profiled from the peripheral blood of about a dozen young patients with multiple sclerosis. The multiple sclerosis patients were children and adolescents between roughly 6 and 16 years of age. A single count supports this clonotype. Its antigen remains undetermined. Base-call qualities are not available, and no considerably larger clone is one nucleotide away. The germline V and J ends show losses of 5 bases and 2 bases respectively, and no gene match explains 5 bases of the junction. The CDR3 runs 14 amino acids, cysteine and phenylalanine included. Only the CDR3 portion is preserved as DNA: 42 bases, with reading frame beginning at the first base. From the germline V gene (reference sequence), CDR1 is DFQATT and CDR2 is SNEGSKA. What the authors observed across the whole study: The multiple sclerosis patient group was slightly younger than the control group. Significantly lower normalized Chao1 diversity was found in multiple sclerosis patients than in controls, suggesting substantial peripheral T-cell clonal expansion. Strong co-clustering of samples prepared in the same batch was shown by direct clustering with F measure, prompting a batch-effect correction. A few TRBV segments, including TRBV5-6, TRBV5-1 and TRBV20-1, were significantly more frequent in patients than controls.

Material: blood. This TCR derives from a girl aged 10 to 17 with multiple sclerosis. The chain joins TRBV20-1 to TRBJ1-5; TRBD1 matches 8 bases in the middle. The CDR3 protein sequence reads: CSARKTGGNQPQHF. The bases read TGCAGTGCTCGAAAGACAGGGGGCAATCAGCCCCAGCATTTT.